This T cell receptor (beta chain) was recovered during a study of cytomegalovirus exposure and HLA in healthy donors. The CDR3 contains 10 residues. Trimming removed 6 bases at V and 8 bases at J, with 7 bases between. Germline CDR1 reads MNHNY; CDR2 reads SVGAGI (reference sequence). Measured with immunoSEQ multiplex PCR; TCRdb has only the in-frame clones, and not every one. The sample carries about 130,000 clones, 85% to 90% recorded once. Sequences were obtained from PBMCs. The chain recombines TRBV6-6 with TRBJ1-1, with D perhaps matching TRBD1 (6 bases). This TCR was recovered from a woman younger than 45 in good health and CMV-seropositive. The CDR3 is CASSDREAFF. For the CDR3, the DNA is TGTGCCAGCAGCGACAGGGAAGCTTTCTTT.